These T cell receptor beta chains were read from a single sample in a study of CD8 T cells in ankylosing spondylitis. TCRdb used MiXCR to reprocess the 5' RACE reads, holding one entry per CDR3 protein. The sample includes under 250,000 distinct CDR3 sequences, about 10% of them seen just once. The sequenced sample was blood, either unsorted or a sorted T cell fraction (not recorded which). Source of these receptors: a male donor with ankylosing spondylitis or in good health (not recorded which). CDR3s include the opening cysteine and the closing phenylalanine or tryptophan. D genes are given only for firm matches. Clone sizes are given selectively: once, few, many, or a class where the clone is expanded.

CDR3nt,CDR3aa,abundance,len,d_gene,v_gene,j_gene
TGTGCCAGCAGTGACCAACAGAGGAGCACTGAAGCTTTCTTT,CASSDQQRSTEAFF,-,14,-,TRBV25-1,TRBJ1-1
TGTGCCAGCAGAGGAAATAATTCACCCCTCCACTTT,CASRGNNSPLHF,-,12,-,TRBV28,TRBJ1-6
TGTGCCAGCAGCCAGGGCGTTTTAAAACGGGGGAACACCGGGGAGCTGTTTTTT,CASSQGVLKRGNTGELFF,few,18,-,TRBV11-2,TRBJ2-2
TGTGCCAGCAGCTTCGGGGGGAGAGAAAAACTGTTTTTT,CASSFGGREKLFF,many,13,-,TRBV5-6,TRBJ1-4
TGTGCCAGCAGCCCGAGAGGGGGACAGGTATACTACAATGAGCAGTTCTTC,CASSPRGGQVYYNEQFF,-,17,TRBD1,TRBV7-9,TRBJ2-1
TGCAGTGCTAGAGGGGGGGCGTCCACTCAGCCCCAGCATTTT,CSARGGASTQPQHF,many,14,-,TRBV20-1,TRBJ1-5
TGTGCCAGCAGTTACTCACCCGGGAACTATGGCTACACCTTC,CASSYSPGNYGYTF,-,14,-,TRBV6-5,TRBJ1-2
TGTGCCAGCAGCCTCATACGGACTAGCGGGGGCTACGAGCAGTACTTC,CASSLIRTSGGYEQYF,many,16,TRBD2,TRBV6-1,TRBJ2-7
TGCAGTGCTAGAGTTAGACAGGGGATGAACACTGAAGCTTTCTTT,CSARVRQGMNTEAFF,many,15,TRBD1,TRBV20-1,TRBJ1-1
TGTGCCAGCAGCCGACCCCCCCTGGGTATTGGCGGGGAGCTGTTTTTT,CASSRPPLGIGGELFF,few,16,-,TRBV28,TRBJ2-2
TGTGCTAGTGGTTGGGGGACTAGCGCGAACACCGGGGAGCTGTTTTTT,CASGWGTSANTGELFF,-,16,TRBD2,TRBV12-5,TRBJ2-2
TGCGCCAGCAGCTTGGCCGGGACCCGCCAGGATACGCAGTATTTT,CASSLAGTRQDTQYF,many,15,-,TRBV5-1,TRBJ2-3
TGCAGCGTTGATCAGGGGTTAACTGAAGCTTTCTTT,CSVDQGLTEAFF,many,12,-,TRBV29-1,TRBJ1-1
TGTGCCAGCAGCCAAGATCGGAATCAGCCCCAGCATTTT,CASSQDRNQPQHF,many,13,-,TRBV3-1,TRBJ1-5
TGCAGTGCTAGAGATTCCGGCAACTACGAGCAGTACTTC,CSARDSGNYEQYF,-,13,-,TRBV20-1,TRBJ2-7
TGCGCCAGCAGCCTTAGGACAGGTGGGACCCAGTACTTC,CASSLRTGGTQYF,many,13,TRBD1,TRBV5-1,TRBJ2-5
TGCAGTGCTAGTGTATCGGGAGGTTACAATGAGCAGTTCTTC,CSASVSGGYNEQFF,many,14,TRBD2,TRBV20-1,TRBJ2-1
TGTGCCAGCAGGCCTTCCTTGGCCTCTGGGGCCAACGTCCTGACTTTC,CASRPSLASGANVLTF,-,16,-,TRBV7-9,TRBJ2-6
TGCAGCGCTGGACAGACATCTGGAAACACCATATATTTT,CSAGQTSGNTIYF,many,13,-,TRBV29-1,TRBJ1-3
TGTGCCAGCACACCGTTAGCGGGACGCTACAATGAGCAGTTCTTC,CASTPLAGRYNEQFF,-,15,TRBD2,TRBV2,TRBJ2-1
TGTGCCAGCAGCCGCACAGGGATTTTGAATGGCTACACCTTC,CASSRTGILNGYTF,-,14,-,TRBV6-1,TRBJ1-2
TGCAGCGTTGGGCAGGGTGAGACCCAGTACTTC,CSVGQGETQYF,many,11,-,TRBV29-1,TRBJ2-5
TGTGCCAACCAAGAATCAGGGACTGGAAACACCATATATTTT,CANQESGTGNTIYF,few,14,-,TRBV12-3/TRBV12-4,TRBJ1-3
TGCGCCAGCAGCCCGGGCCCTGTCTGGGGACAGGGAAACTATGGCTACACCTTC,CASSPGPVWGQGNYGYTF,many,18,TRBD1,TRBV5-1,TRBJ1-2
TGTGCCACCAGTGATGGGGGTGAAGCTTTCTTT,CATSDGGEAFF,many,11,-,TRBV24-1,TRBJ1-1
TGCAGTGCCCAGAGGGAGGGGTTGAACACTGAAGCTTTCTTT,CSAQREGLNTEAFF,many,14,-,TRBV20-1,TRBJ1-1
TGTGCCAGCAGTTATGCCCCGGGGGGGCGTCTTTTCATGAACACTGAAGCTTTCTTT,CASSYAPGGRLFMNTEAFF,many,19,-,TRBV6-5,TRBJ1-1
TGCAGTGCTAGTCCGGTACAGGGCACAGATACGCAGTATTTT,CSASPVQGTDTQYF,many,14,-,TRBV20-1,TRBJ2-3
TGTGCCAGCTCACCGGGGGACAGGGGCGTCGGCTACACCTTC,CASSPGDRGVGYTF,-,14,TRBD1,TRBV18,TRBJ1-2
TGTGCCAGCAGTTTCTGGGCTAGCGGGACGAGTGAGCAGTTCTTC,CASSFWASGTSEQFF,many,15,TRBD2,TRBV12-3/TRBV12-4,TRBJ2-1
TGTGCCAGCAGTGACACGAAAGTTGGAGAGACCCAGTACTTC,CASSDTKVGETQYF,many,14,-,TRBV25-1,TRBJ2-5
TGTGCCACCAGCAGAGATATACTGGGGAACACAGATACGCAGTATTTT,CATSRDILGNTDTQYF,many,16,-,TRBV15,TRBJ2-3
TGCGCCAGCAGCTTGGCCAAAGGAAACAGGAGGAACACTGAAGCTTTCTTT,CASSLAKGNRRNTEAFF,few,17,-,TRBV5-1,TRBJ1-1
TGCGCCAGCAGTATCAGGGTTAGCAATCAGCCCCAGCATTTT,CASSIRVSNQPQHF,many,14,-,TRBV4-1,TRBJ1-5
TGCGCCAGCAGCTTGGCGTCGGGGGGCAGCTACGAGCAGTACTTC,CASSLASGGSYEQYF,many,15,-,TRBV5-1,TRBJ2-7
TGTGCCAGCAGTTATAAGGGTAGCTCCTACAATGAGCAGTTCTTC,CASSYKGSSYNEQFF,-,15,-,TRBV7-2,TRBJ2-1
TGCGCCAGCAGCCAAGCGGAGGGCGGCTCCTACAATGAGCAGTTCTTC,CASSQAEGGSYNEQFF,few,16,-,TRBV4-1,TRBJ2-1
TGTGCCAGCAGTGAATCCGAGACAGGGGGTTATGGCTACACCTTC,CASSESETGGYGYTF,-,15,TRBD1,TRBV6-1,TRBJ1-2
TGCAGTGCTAGTATGGACAGGGTAAACTATGGCTACACCTTC,CSASMDRVNYGYTF,many,14,TRBD1,TRBV20-1,TRBJ1-2
TGCAGTGCCCAGCATGGGGGAGGACCCTACAATGAGCAGTTCTTC,CSAQHGGGPYNEQFF,many,15,-,TRBV20-1,TRBJ2-1
TGTGCCAGCAGTTTACAGGGCGAGGGGTACACCTTC,CASSLQGEGYTF,many,12,-,TRBV12-3/TRBV12-4,TRBJ1-2